Listed below are T cell receptor beta chains from one sample, sequenced in a study of shared clonotypes between healthy human individuals. Sequencing was performed with immunoSEQ multiplex PCR; in TCRdb, only in-frame clones are kept and a portion is missing. The repertoire holds around 1 million clones, about 80% seen once, with about 1.5% in the top ten. Sequenced input: memory CD4+ T cells sorted from blood. The receptors were gathered from a man aged 18 to 29 in good health. Both conserved end residues are trimmed from each CDR3. The order of the fields is V gene, CDR3 length, D gene, CDR3 protein. A D gene is named only where the DNA matches it firmly.

TRBV5-1 | 10 | - | ASSPPADTQY
TRBV5-4 | 12 | TRBD1 | ASSADRWSYEQY
TRBV13 | 13 | - | ASSLGGGVSYEQY
TRBV28 | 11 | TRBD1 | ASSPGTVGKLF
TRBV5-1 | 14 | TRBD2 | ASSLGLAGGQETQY
TRBV5-3 | 13 | - | ARSLGSYSNQPQH
TRBV11-3 | 15 | TRBD1 | ASSADRGRGSIGTQY
TRBV30 | 12 | - | AWSVRGVHREQY
TRBV29-1 | 9 | TRBD1 | SVGQGGEQY
TRBV11-2 | 10 | TRBD1 | ASTQGNSPLH
TRBV11-3 | 13 | - | ASSQSGVNTGELF
TRBV30 | 11 | - | AWSATSSGELF
TRBV11-3 | 12 | - | ASSPGGTNTEAF
TRBV15 | 12 | - | ATSKVREGNEQF
TRBV4-1 | 14 | TRBD1 | ASRHPGQGDNSPLH
TRBV28 | 12 | - | ASSSGQSPYEQY
TRBV29-1 | 13 | TRBD1 | SVGGTGDRDQPQH
TRBV5-1 | 14 | TRBD1 | ASSFMPGTGNQPQH
TRBV7-5 | 16 | - | ARSGRTGENSGANVLT
TRBV11-2 | 13 | - | ASSSTLAGQYEQY
TRBV30 | 13 | - | AWSQYYRNTGELF
TRBV27 | 13 | - | ASRRDVNMRTEAF
TRBV10-1 | 10 | - | ASSGLGGEQY
TRBV18 | 13 | - | ASSPNQLSGNTIY
TRBV28 | 14 | TRBD1 | ASSPRQGAKPYEQY
TRBV20-1 | 9 | - | SALRLGTQY
TRBV6-1 | 13 | - | ASSEGDTPNEKLF
TRBV28 | 9 | - | ATSRVETQY
TRBV18 | 13 | - | ASSPQGGGGETQY
TRBV7-2 | 10 | - | ASSFGGEKLF
TRBV19 | 14 | TRBD2 | ASTSTSGGFYNEQF
TRBV18 | 15 | - | ASSPKIQTTENSPLH
TRBV29-1 | 12 | TRBD2 | SATSGGAGDTQY
TRBV4-1 | 11 | - | ASSQDRLGELF
TRBV7-9 | 14 | TRBD2 | ASSPGLAETRREQF
TRBV5-1 | 12 | - | ASRNRDPNEKLF
TRBV7-2 | 11 | TRBD2 | ASSPRLAGEQY
TRBV27 | 13 | - | ASSFNRRLSYEQY
TRBV30 | 12 | - | AWSGGAIGEKLF
TRBV29-1 | 15 | TRBD1 | SVEATGQGQCNEKLF
TRBV5-6 | 11 | - | ASSGESTDTQY
TRBV19 | 12 | - | ASSPGDYNSPLH
TRBV10-1 | 10 | - | ASSESSDEQF
TRBV7-8 | 15 | - | ASSLVFGGQTRNEQY
TRBV20-1 | 8 | - | RDGVTEAF
TRBV4-3 | 15 | TRBD1 | ASSHGLGQGVGNTIY